A single sample is the source of the 27 T cell receptor beta chains below, sequenced in a study of cytomegalovirus exposure and HLA in healthy donors. The primer mix had 60 Vbeta and 13 Jbeta primers. Sequencing was performed with immunoSEQ multiplex PCR; in TCRdb, only in-frame clones are kept and a portion is missing. The sample has approximately 140,000 clones; around 81% are singletons. Sequencing was done on a sample of PBMCs. The origin of the receptors is a male donor in good health and CMV-seronegative.

The V call is TRBV7-6, the J call TRBJ2-7, with TRBD1 as a possible D gene (5 bases). The CDR3 totals 16 residues. The V end was cut by 1 base, the J end by 5 bases, with 18 bases between. Germline V gene lookup returns CDR1 SGHVS and CDR2 FNYEAQ. In DNA, the CDR3 is TGTGCCAGCAGCTTAGAAAGGGCAGGGTTTCGGGACGAGCAGTACTTC. Translated, it gives CASSLERAGFRDEQYF.

The rearrangement uses TRBV6-5 and TRBJ1-2, with D possibly TRBD1 on 5 matching bases. This CDR3 region has 14 residues. The germline CDR1 and CDR2 sequences are MNHEY and SVGAGI. The V end lost 4 bases, the J end lost 4 bases, and 13 bases lay between the germline ends. This CDR3 is CASSSRQPFYGYTF. CDR3 nucleotides: TGTGCCAGCAGTTCGCGACAGCCGTTCTATGGCTACACCTTC.

The rearrangement links TRBV5-1 to TRBJ1-2, with 7 bases aligning to TRBD1. The ends lost 2 bases at V and 5 bases at J; junction bases unmatched: 12. Per the germline V gene, CDR1 is SGHRS and CDR2 is YFSETQ. This CDR3 has 16 residues. The CDR3 coding sequence is TGCGCCAGCAGCTTTACCCTGGCAGGGGGTATTTATGGCTACACCTTC. It yields the protein CASSFTLAGGIYGYTF.

The rearrangement joins TRBV5-1 to TRBJ1-1; a weak D match, TRBD1 (6 bases). The germline CDR1 and CDR2 sequences are SGHRS and YFSETQ. V was trimmed by 4 bases and J by 10 bases, leaving 23 bases between them. The CDR3 is 15 amino acids. The CDR3 region is CASSPRTALPGGAFF. DNA for the CDR3: TGCGCCAGCAGCCCCCGGACAGCCCTCCCCGGCGGAGCTTTCTTT.

The chain recombines TRBV30 with TRBJ2-7; 12 bases match TRBD2. CDR1 is GTSNPN and CDR2 is SVGIG in the germline V gene (reference sequence). With V trimmed by 2 bases and J by 2 bases, 4 bases remained unmatched. CDR3 length: 15 amino acids. CDR3 residues: CAWSRTSGTTYEQYF. DNA for the CDR3: TGTGCCTGGAGTAGGACTAGCGGGACTACCTACGAGCAGTACTTC.

Note on this clone: Sequence at one end of the junction differs from germline and may be a read error. The gene calls are TRBV2 and TRBJ1-2; tentatively, D is TRBD1 (6 bases). This CDR3 is 15 amino acids long. CDR1 SNHLY and CDR2 FYNNEI come from the germline V gene. The CDR3 protein is CASSEPDSIYYGYPF. For the CDR3, the DNA is TGTGCCAGCAGTGAACCGGACAGTATTTACTATGGCTACCCCTTC. The full variable domain, completed using reference TRBV2 and TRBJ1-2, is EPEVTQTPSHQVTQMGQEVILRCVPISNHLYFYWYRQILGQKVEFLVSFYNNEISEKSEIFDDQFSVERPDGSNFTLKIRSTKLEDSAMYFCASSEPDSIYYGYPFGSGTRLTVV.

This rearrangement joins TRBV6-5 to TRBJ2-4; 7 bases map to TRBD1. This CDR3 has 15 residues. V shed 6 bases, J shed 4 bases, and the junction held 9 bases outside the gene matches. CDR1 and CDR2 (germline): MNHEY, SVGAGI. This CDR3 is CASRTGVLAKNIQYF. The CDR3 DNA reads as TGTGCCAGCAGAACAGGGGTACTGGCTAAAAACATTCAGTACTTC.

The rearrangement uses TRBV6-4 and TRBJ2-7, with 9 bases identical to TRBD1. The CDR3 runs to 18 residues. Per germline, CDR1 MRHNA and CDR2 SNTAGT. V lost 0 bases and J lost 3; bases outside the gene matches: 12. This CDR3 is CASSDSLRGTGMSYEQYF. As DNA, the CDR3 is TGTGCCAGCAGTGACTCACTGCGTGGGACAGGGATGAGCTACGAGCAGTACTTC.

The chain couples TRBV29-1 to TRBJ1-2, with TRBD1 as a possible D gene (5 bases). The CDR3 runs to 11 residues. Trimming took off 3 bases at V and 10 bases at J, with 12 bases between the two ends. CDR1 and CDR2 (germline): SQVTM, ANQGSEA. The CDR3 sequence is CSVEEGTDYTF. In DNA form, the CDR3 reads TGCAGCGTTGAGGAGGGGACTGACTACACCTTC. The whole variable domain, filled in from reference TRBV29-1 and TRBJ1-2, reads SAVISQKPSRDICQRGTSLTIQCQVDSQVTMMFWYRQQPGQSLTLIATANQGSEATYESGFVIDKFPISRPNLTFSTLTVSNMSPEDSSIYLCSVEEGTDYTFGSGTRLTVV.

The J gene is TRBJ2-2, the V gene TRBV9; no clear D gene. Trimming removed 0 bases from V and 0 bases from J, with 9 bases in between. CDR1 and CDR2 (germline): SGDLS, YYNGEE. CDR3 size: 16 residues. The CDR3 DNA reads TGTGCCAGCAGCGTAGGCGCGATTGCGAACACCGGGGAGCTGTTTTTT. Protein: CASSVGAIANTGELFF. Combining the CDR3 with reference TRBV9 and TRBJ2-2 gives the whole variable domain DSGVTQTPKHLITATGQRVTLRCSPRSGDLSVYWYQQSLDQGLQFLIQYYNGEERAKGNILERFSAQQFPDLHSELNLSSLELGDSALYFCASSVGAIANTGELFFGEGSRLTVL.

This rearrangement joins TRBV6-5 to TRBJ2-7; 8 bases are a match to TRBD1. V lost 6 bases and J lost 3; bases outside the gene matches: 7. The germline V gene encodes CDR1 MNHEY and CDR2 SVGAGI. CDR3 length: 14 residues. CDR3 sequence (DNA): TGTGCCAGCAGGGCAGGGGGCAGGAACTACGAGCAGTACTTC. Its translation is CASRAGGRNYEQYF.

The J gene is TRBJ2-1, the V gene TRBV7-8, with 14 bases aligning to TRBD2. Germline V CDR1 and CDR2: SGHVS, FQNEAQ. The CDR3 consists of 18 residues. Trimming removed 10 bases from V and 2 bases from J; junction bases left unmatched: 13. The CDR3 spells CATHPGLAGAGTYNEQFF. The CDR3 DNA follows: TGTGCCACCCACCCGGGACTAGCGGGAGCAGGGACCTACAATGAGCAGTTCTTC.

The chain couples TRBV4-1 to TRBJ1-1; 7 positions agree with TRBD1. Looked up from germline, CDR1 is MGHRA and CDR2 is YSYEKL. V lost 4 bases, J lost 4 bases, and 12 bases stayed unmatched. This CDR3 is built from 16 residues. CDR3 loop: CASSPKEPGQSTEAFF. CDR3 nucleotide sequence: TGCGCCAGCAGCCCCAAGGAGCCGGGACAGAGCACTGAAGCTTTCTTT.

This chain links TRBV7-8 with TRBJ2-3; a weak D match, TRBD1 (5 bases). The CDR3 runs to 17 residues. CDR1 and CDR2 (germline): SGHVS, FQNEAQ. V lost 0 bases to trimming and J lost 2 bases, with 15 bases between them. The chain's CDR3 is CASSLARRVDPTDTQYF. Written as DNA, the CDR3 is TGTGCCAGCAGCTTAGCCCGCAGGGTAGACCCCACAGATACGCAGTATTTT. The full variable domain, its missing parts supplied by reference TRBV7-8 and TRBJ2-3, is GAGVSQSPRYKVAKRGQDVALRCDPISGHVSLFWYQQALGQGPEFLTYFQNEAQLDKSGLPSDRFFAERPEGSVSTLKIQRTQQEDSAVYLCASSLARRVDPTDTQYFGPGTRLTVL.

J is TRBJ1-2 and V is TRBV6-6; 8 nucleotides line up with TRBD1. Trimming removed 6 bases from V and 6 bases from J; junction bases left unmatched: 9. Germline V gene sequence: CDR1 MNHNY, CDR2 SVGAGI (reference sequence). The CDR3 consists of 14 residues. The CDR3 bases are TGTGCCAGCAGAACCGAAGACAGGGGAAATGGCTACACCTTC. It codes for CASRTEDRGNGYTF.

This chain joins TRBV7-9 and TRBJ2-7, with 8 positions matching TRBD1. The CDR3 runs to 15 residues. J gave up 3 bases and V 5 bases, and 9 bases lay outside the gene matches. Germline V gene lookup returns CDR1 SEHNR and CDR2 FQNEAQ (reference sequence). The CDR3 is CASSQWTGTRYEQYF. For the CDR3, the DNA is TGTGCCAGCAGCCAATGGACAGGGACCCGCTACGAGCAGTACTTC.

V and J are TRBV10-3 and TRBJ1-1, with 12 bases fitting TRBD1. J was trimmed by 6 bases and V by 1 base; bases with no gene match: 9. Germline lookup yields CDR1 ENHRY and CDR2 SYGVKD. The CDR3 is 17 amino acids. The chain's CDR3 is CAISEYGTGGAGAEAFF. CDR3 coding DNA: TGTGCCATCAGTGAGTATGGGACAGGGGGCGCGGGGGCTGAAGCTTTCTTT.

The chain carries TRBV30 and TRBJ2-5; 10 positions agree with TRBD2. The CDR3 has 15 residues. Looked up from germline, CDR1 is GTSNPN and CDR2 is SVGIG (reference sequence). With 2 bases clipped from V and 2 bases from J, the junction kept 5 bases outside the gene matches. CDR3 bases: TGTGCCTGGAGTCCGTTACTAGCGGGACAAGAGACCCAGTACTTC. This gives the protein CAWSPLLAGQETQYF.

The gene calls are TRBV7-2 and TRBJ2-5; the match to TRBD1 covers 7 bases. Per the germline V gene, CDR1 is SGHTA and CDR2 is FQGNSA. CDR3 size: 16 residues. Unmatched junction bases numbered 10, after V lost 2 bases and J lost 4 bases. The CDR3 DNA reads as TGTGCCAGCAGCTTAAGACAGGGTAGTAGTGGAGAGACCCAGTACTTC. Its translation: CASSLRQGSSGETQYF.

V gene TRBV10-3 combines with J gene TRBJ2-2; TRBD2 matches at 14 bases. The CDR3 extends over 17 amino acids. The trim removed 9 bases at V and 0 bases at J, leaving 6 bases unmatched. Germline-derived CDR1 and CDR2 are ENHRY and SYGVKD. CDR3 DNA: TGTGCCATAGGGACTAGCGGGGGCCCATCGAACACCGGGGAGCTGTTTTTT. Translated, it gives CAIGTSGGPSNTGELFF.

To note about this clone: One junction end disagrees with the germline gene, perhaps due to a read error. CDR3: CSSSSYVDEQFF. CDR3 bases: TGTTCCAGCAGCTCTTATGTTGATGAGCAGTTCTTC. J is TRBJ2-1 and V is TRBV7-9; D call uncertain. The CDR3 covers 12 residues. Germline V gene data show CDR1 as SEHNR and CDR2 as FQNEAQ (reference sequence).

V and J are TRBV6-5 and TRBJ1-4; D not resolved. CDR1 and CDR2 (germline): MNHEY, SVGAGI. The CDR3 has 14 amino acids. The ends were cut back, 4 bases at V and 5 bases at J, with 11 bases in the middle. CDR3 coding DNA: TGTGCCAGCAGTTCCTCCAGGCGAAATGAAAAACTGTTTTTT. Protein product: CASSSSRRNEKLFF.

Note on this clone: At the DNA level, this CDR3 is encoded by other sequences in the same sample as well. The chain couples TRBV10-3 to TRBJ2-7; the D is unclear. V was trimmed by 3 bases and J by 1 base, leaving 4 bases between them. Germline CDR1 and CDR2: ENHRY and SYGVKD. CDR3 length: 12 amino acids. The CDR3: CAISDSSYEQYF. The CDR3, as DNA: TGTGCCATCAGTGACAGTTCCTACGAGCAGTACTTC.

The rearrangement links TRBV14 to TRBJ2-1; 10 positions match TRBD1. The CDR3 sequence is 17 residues long. Looked up from germline, CDR1 is SGHDN and CDR2 is FVKESK. The V segment lost 3 bases and the J segment 3 bases; nucleotides outside the gene matches: 8. The CDR3 sequence is CASSQVTGGPNYNEQFF. The CDR3 DNA is TGTGCCAGCAGCCAGGTGACAGGGGGCCCCAACTACAATGAGCAGTTCTTC.

The J gene is TRBJ1-1, the V gene TRBV14; D is unclear. The CDR3 sequence is 16 residues long. V lost 2 bases to trimming and J lost 4 bases, with 17 bases between them. Germline values: CDR1 SGHDN, CDR2 FVKESK. The CDR3 DNA follows: TGTGCCAGCAGCCAACCAAGAGTACATGAGGGCACTGAAGCTTTCTTT. Translated: CASSQPRVHEGTEAFF.

The chain recombines TRBV6-5 with TRBJ1-1, with D possibly TRBD1 on 6 matching bases. The V gene's germline CDR1 is MNHEY and CDR2 SVGAGI. Trimming removed 2 bases at V and 7 bases at J, with 8 bases between. The CDR3 contains 12 residues. In DNA, the CDR3 is TGTGCCAGCAGTTACGTGACAGGTGAAGCTTTCTTT. This encodes CASSYVTGEAFF.

The rearrangement uses TRBV11-2 and TRBJ1-5; D is unclear. Germline assignment: CDR1 SGHAT and CDR2 FQNNGV. Deletions cut 0 bases from V and 5 bases from J, with 5 bases between. This CDR3 has 13 amino acids. The CDR3 DNA reads as TGTGCCAGCAGCTTAGACCGGGATCAGCCCCAGCATTTT. Its translation: CASSLDRDQPQHF.